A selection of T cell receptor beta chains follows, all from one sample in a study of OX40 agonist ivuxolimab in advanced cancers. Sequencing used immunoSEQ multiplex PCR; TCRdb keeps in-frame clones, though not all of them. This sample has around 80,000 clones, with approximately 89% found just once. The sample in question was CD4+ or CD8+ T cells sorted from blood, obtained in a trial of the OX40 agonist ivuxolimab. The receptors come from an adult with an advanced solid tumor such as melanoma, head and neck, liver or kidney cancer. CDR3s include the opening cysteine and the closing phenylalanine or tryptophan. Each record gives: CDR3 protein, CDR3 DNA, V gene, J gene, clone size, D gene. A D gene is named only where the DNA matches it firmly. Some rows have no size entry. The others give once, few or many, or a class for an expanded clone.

CDR3: CASSEDPGRAEAFF; DNA: TGTGCCAGCAGTGAAGACCCAGGGAGGGCTGAAGCTTTCTTT; V: TRBV6-5; J: TRBJ1-1; size: NA; D: NA
CDR3: CASSSLGQGATYEQYF; DNA: TGTGCCAGCAGTTCCCTCGGACAGGGGGCGACCTACGAGCAGTACTTC; V: TRBV27; J: TRBJ2-7; size: NA; D: TRBD1
CDR3: CASNRRDGYEQYF; DNA: TGTGCCAGCAACCGTCGGGACGGATACGAGCAGTACTTC; V: TRBV6-1; J: TRBJ2-7; size: NA; D: NA
CDR3: CASSLGGTTDLGQYF; DNA: TGCGCCAGCAGCTTAGGCGGGACAACCGACCTAGGTCAGTACTTC; V: TRBV5-1; J: TRBJ2-4; size: NA; D: NA
CDR3: CASSPRDPPSYEQYF; DNA: TGTGCCAGCAGCCCGCGGGACCCCCCCTCCTACGAGCAGTACTTC; V: TRBV27; J: TRBJ2-7; size: few; D: NA
CDR3: CASSLGAGTDTQYF; DNA: TGTGCCAGCAGCTTAGGGGCGGGGACAGATACGCAGTATTTT; V: TRBV11-3; J: TRBJ2-3; size: NA; D: NA
CDR3: CASSDSGTAVASGNTIYF; DNA: TGTGCCAGCTCGGACTCCGGGACAGCCGTGGCTTCTGGAAACACCATATATTTT; V: TRBV18; J: TRBJ1-3; size: NA; D: TRBD1
CDR3: CASSDPGTGKKNYGYTF; DNA: TGTGCCAGCAGCGATCCCGGGACAGGGAAAAAGAACTATGGCTACACCTTC; V: TRBV9; J: TRBJ1-2; size: NA; D: TRBD1
CDR3: CASRLRRATNTEAFF; DNA: TGTGCCAGCAGACTAAGACGAGCTACGAACACTGAAGCTTTCTTT; V: TRBV6-5; J: TRBJ1-1; size: NA; D: NA
CDR3: CASSFQGRDEQYF; DNA: TGTGCCAGCAGTTTCCAGGGTCGGGACGAGCAGTACTTC; V: TRBV27; J: TRBJ2-7; size: NA; D: NA
CDR3: CASSPQGVVYNEQFF; DNA: TGTGCCAGCAGCCCACAGGGGGTGGTCTACAATGAGCAGTTCTTC; V: TRBV11-3; J: TRBJ2-1; size: NA; D: TRBD1
CDR3: CAFRMGLGETQYF; DNA: TGTGCCTTCCGAATGGGGCTTGGGGAGACCCAGTACTTC; V: TRBV10-3; J: TRBJ2-5; size: once; D: NA
CDR3: CASSYGQGASEQFF; DNA: TGTGCCAGCAGCTATGGACAGGGGGCTAGCGAGCAGTTCTTC; V: TRBV11-3; J: TRBJ2-1; size: NA; D: TRBD1
CDR3: CASSLDQGQTRTGELFF; DNA: TGTGCCAGCAGCTTAGATCAGGGACAGACAAGGACCGGGGAGCTGTTTTTT; V: TRBV11-2; J: TRBJ2-2; size: NA; D: TRBD1
CDR3: CATGRPSNYGYTF; DNA: TGTGCCACTGGACGACCCTCTAACTATGGCTACACCTTC; V: TRBV10-3; J: TRBJ1-2; size: NA; D: NA
CDR3: CASSPSAGPGGPTDTQYF; DNA: TGTGCCAGCAGCCCTTCAGCAGGCCCGGGGGGGCCTACAGATACGCAGTATTTT; V: TRBV7-9; J: TRBJ2-3; size: NA; D: TRBD2
CDR3: CAWRKTGGNYGYTF; DNA: TGTGCCTGGAGGAAGACAGGGGGGAACTATGGCTACACCTTC; V: TRBV30; J: TRBJ1-2; size: NA; D: TRBD1
CDR3: CASSLLGSNQPQHF; DNA: TGTGCCAGCAGTTTACTAGGGAGCAATCAGCCCCAGCATTTT; V: TRBV27; J: TRBJ1-5; size: NA; D: NA
CDR3: CASSTKTSGANVLTF; DNA: TGTGCCAGTAGTACGAAGACATCTGGGGCCAACGTCCTGACTTTC; V: TRBV19; J: TRBJ2-6; size: NA; D: NA
CDR3: CASSLPGRTYEQYF; DNA: TGTGCCAGCAGCCTACCCGGCAGGACCTACGAGCAGTACTTC; V: TRBV16; J: TRBJ2-7; size: NA; D: NA
CDR3: CASSTRGNQPQHF; DNA: TGTGCCAGTAGTACACGGGGTAATCAGCCCCAGCATTTT; V: TRBV19; J: TRBJ1-5; size: NA; D: NA
CDR3: CASSLAGSYNEQFF; DNA: TGCGCCAGCAGCTTGGCTGGGAGCTACAATGAGCAGTTCTTC; V: TRBV5-1; J: TRBJ2-1; size: few; D: NA
CDR3: CASSRRQGHGNEQFF; DNA: TGTGCCAGCAGCCGACGACAGGGTCACGGCAATGAGCAGTTCTTC; V: TRBV9; J: TRBJ2-1; size: once; D: TRBD1
CDR3: CASSEARQGQYF; DNA: TGTGCCAGCAGTGAAGCTAGGCAGGGGCAGTACTTC; V: TRBV6-1; J: TRBJ2-7; size: once; D: NA
CDR3: CASGATGGSPLHF; DNA: TGTGCCAGCGGGGCAACAGGGGGTTCACCCCTCCACTTT; V: TRBV2; J: TRBJ1-6; size: few; D: TRBD1
CDR3: CASSTGQGVSGYTF; DNA: TGCGCCAGCAGCACCGGACAGGGGGTCAGTGGCTACACCTTC; V: TRBV5-1; J: TRBJ1-2; size: NA; D: TRBD1
CDR3: CASSSRTSGPQTQYF; DNA: TGTGCCAGCAGCTCCCGGACTAGCGGGCCCCAGACCCAGTACTTC; V: TRBV7-9; J: TRBJ2-5; size: NA; D: TRBD2
CDR3: CASSLYEGRQPQHF; DNA: TGTGCCAGCAGCTTATATGAGGGGAGGCAGCCCCAGCATTTT; V: TRBV7-8; J: TRBJ1-5; size: NA; D: NA
CDR3: CASNSGPYNEQFF; DNA: TGTGCCAGTAACAGCGGCCCATACAATGAGCAGTTCTTC; V: TRBV19; J: TRBJ2-1; size: NA; D: NA
CDR3: CASSSTRDYQNEQFF; DNA: TGTGCCAGCAGCTCAACCCGGGACTACCAAAATGAGCAGTTCTTC; V: TRBV9; J: TRBJ2-1; size: NA; D: TRBD2